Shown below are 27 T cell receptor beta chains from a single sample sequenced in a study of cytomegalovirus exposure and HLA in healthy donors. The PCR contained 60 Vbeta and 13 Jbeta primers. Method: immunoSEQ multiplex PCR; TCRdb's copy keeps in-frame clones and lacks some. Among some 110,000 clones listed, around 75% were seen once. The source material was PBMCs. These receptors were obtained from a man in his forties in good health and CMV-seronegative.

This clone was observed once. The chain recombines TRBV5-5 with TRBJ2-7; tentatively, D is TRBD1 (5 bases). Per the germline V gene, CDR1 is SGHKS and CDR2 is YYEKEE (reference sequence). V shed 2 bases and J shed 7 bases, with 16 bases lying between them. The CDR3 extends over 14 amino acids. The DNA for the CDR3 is TGTGCCAGCAGCTTCGCAGGGTCCACATGGGAGCAGTACTTC. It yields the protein CASSFAGSTWEQYF. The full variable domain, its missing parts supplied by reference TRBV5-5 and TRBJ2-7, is DAGVTQSPTHLIKTRGQQVTLRCSPISGHKSVSWYQQVLGQGPQFIFQYYEKEERGRGNFPDRFSARQFPNYSSELNVNALLLGDSALYLCASSFAGSTWEQYFGPGTRLTVT.

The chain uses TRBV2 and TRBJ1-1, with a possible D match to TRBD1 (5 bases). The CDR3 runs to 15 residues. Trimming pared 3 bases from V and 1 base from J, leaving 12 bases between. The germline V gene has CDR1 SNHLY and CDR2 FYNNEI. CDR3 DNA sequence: TGTGCCAGCAGTGACGGGGGAAATAGGAACACTGAAGCTTTCTTT. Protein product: CASSDGGNRNTEAFF.

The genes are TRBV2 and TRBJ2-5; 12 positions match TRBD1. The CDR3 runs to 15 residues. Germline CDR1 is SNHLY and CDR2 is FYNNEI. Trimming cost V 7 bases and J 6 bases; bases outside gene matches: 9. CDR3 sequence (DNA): TGTGCCAGCACACACGGGACAGGGGGCGCGAAGACCCAGTACTTC. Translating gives CASTHGTGGAKTQYF.

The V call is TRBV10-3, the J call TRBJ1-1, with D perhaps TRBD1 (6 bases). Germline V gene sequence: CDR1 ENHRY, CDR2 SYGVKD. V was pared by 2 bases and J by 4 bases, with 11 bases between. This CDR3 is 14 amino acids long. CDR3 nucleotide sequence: TGTGCCATCAGTGAGGGCAGGGGTGGCACTGAAGCTTTCTTT. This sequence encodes CAISEGRGGTEAFF.

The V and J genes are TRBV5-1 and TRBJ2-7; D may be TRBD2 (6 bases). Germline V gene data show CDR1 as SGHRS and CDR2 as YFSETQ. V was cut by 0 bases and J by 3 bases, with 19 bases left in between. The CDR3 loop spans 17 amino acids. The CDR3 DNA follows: TGCGCCAGCAGCTTGGCCGGGGGAGCGGAGATAATCTACGAGCAGTACTTC. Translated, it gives CASSLAGGAEIIYEQYF.

CDR3 nucleotide sequence: TGTGCCAGCAGATCCAGGCCCAAGTGGGGAGAGACTGAAGCTTTCTTT. Its translation: CASRSRPKWGETEAFF. The V call is TRBV28, the J call TRBJ1-1, with D unclear. This CDR3 has 16 amino acids. Germline values: CDR1 MDHEN, CDR2 SYDVKM. V shed 6 bases and J shed 5 bases, with 22 bases lying between them.

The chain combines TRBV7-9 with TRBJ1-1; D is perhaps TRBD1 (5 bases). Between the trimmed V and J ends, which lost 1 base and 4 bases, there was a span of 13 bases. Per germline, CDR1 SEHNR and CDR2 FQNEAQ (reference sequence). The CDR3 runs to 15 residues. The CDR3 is CASSLVLGGGTEAFF. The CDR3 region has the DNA TGTGCCAGCAGCTTAGTTCTGGGGGGTGGCACTGAAGCTTTCTTT.

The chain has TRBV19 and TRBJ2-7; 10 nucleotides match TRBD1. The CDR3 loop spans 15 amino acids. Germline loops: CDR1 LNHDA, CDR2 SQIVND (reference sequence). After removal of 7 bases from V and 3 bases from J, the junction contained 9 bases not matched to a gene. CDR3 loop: CASKEGQGLHYEQYF. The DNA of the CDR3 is TGTGCCAGTAAAGAGGGACAGGGGCTCCACTACGAGCAGTACTTC. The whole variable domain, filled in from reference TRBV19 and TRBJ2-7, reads DGGITQSPKYLFRKEGQNVTLSCEQNLNHDAMYWYRQDPGQGLRLIYYSQIVNDFQKGDIAEGYSVSREKKESFPLTVTSAQKNPTAFYLCASKEGQGLHYEQYFGPGTRLTVT.

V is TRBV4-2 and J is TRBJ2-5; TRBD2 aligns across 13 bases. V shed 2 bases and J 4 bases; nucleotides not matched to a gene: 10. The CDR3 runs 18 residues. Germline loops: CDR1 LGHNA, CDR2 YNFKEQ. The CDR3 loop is CASSQLGLAGTTGETQYF. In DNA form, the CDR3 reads TGTGCCAGCAGCCAACTGGGACTAGCGGGAACCACGGGAGAGACCCAGTACTTC.

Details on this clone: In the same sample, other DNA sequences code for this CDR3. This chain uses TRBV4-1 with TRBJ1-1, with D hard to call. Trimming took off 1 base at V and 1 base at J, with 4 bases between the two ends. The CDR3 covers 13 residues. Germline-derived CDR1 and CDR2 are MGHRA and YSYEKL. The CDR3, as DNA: TGCGCCAGCAGCCAAGGGAGGAACACTGAAGCTTTCTTT. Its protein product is CASSQGRNTEAFF.

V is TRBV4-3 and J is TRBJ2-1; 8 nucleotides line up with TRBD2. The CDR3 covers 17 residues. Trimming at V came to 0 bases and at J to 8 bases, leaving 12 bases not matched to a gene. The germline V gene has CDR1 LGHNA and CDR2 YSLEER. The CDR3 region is CASSQDLVGGAGDEQFF. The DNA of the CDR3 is TGCGCCAGCAGCCAAGATTTAGTCGGGGGGGCAGGGGATGAGCAGTTCTTC.

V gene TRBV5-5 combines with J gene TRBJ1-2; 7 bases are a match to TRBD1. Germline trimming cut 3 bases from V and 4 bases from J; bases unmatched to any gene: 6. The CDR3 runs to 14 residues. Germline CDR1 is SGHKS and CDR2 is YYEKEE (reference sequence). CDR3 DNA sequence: TGTGCCAGCAGCTCTCGCGAGGGGGCCTATGGCTACACCTTC. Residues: CASSSREGAYGYTF.

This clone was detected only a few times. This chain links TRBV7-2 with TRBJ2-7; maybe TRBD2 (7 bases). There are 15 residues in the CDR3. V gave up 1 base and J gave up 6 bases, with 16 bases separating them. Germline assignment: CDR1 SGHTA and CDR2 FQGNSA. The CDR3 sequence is CASSLEVGGPIEQYF. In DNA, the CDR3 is TGTGCCAGCAGCTTAGAGGTGGGGGGGCCCATCGAGCAGTACTTC.

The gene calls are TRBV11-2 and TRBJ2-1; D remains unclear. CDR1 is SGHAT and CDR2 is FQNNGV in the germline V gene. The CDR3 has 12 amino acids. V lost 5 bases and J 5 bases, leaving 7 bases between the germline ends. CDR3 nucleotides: TGTGCCAGCAGCCCTACCGACAATGAGCAGTTCTTC. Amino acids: CASSPTDNEQFF.

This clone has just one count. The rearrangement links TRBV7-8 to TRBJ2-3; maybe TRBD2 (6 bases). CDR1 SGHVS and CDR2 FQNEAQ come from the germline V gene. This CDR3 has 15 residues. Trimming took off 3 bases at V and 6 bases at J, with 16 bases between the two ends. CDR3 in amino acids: CASSFQSAEGDTQYF. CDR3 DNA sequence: TGTGCCAGCAGCTTTCAAAGCGCGGAGGGGGATACGCAGTATTTT.

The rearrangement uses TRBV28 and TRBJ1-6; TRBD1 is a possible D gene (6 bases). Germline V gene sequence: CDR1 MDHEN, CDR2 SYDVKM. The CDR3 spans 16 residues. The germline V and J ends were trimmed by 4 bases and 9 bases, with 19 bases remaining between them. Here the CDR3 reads CASSSPHTGSVSPLHF. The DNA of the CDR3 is TGTGCCAGCAGTTCGCCACATACAGGGTCCGTTTCACCCCTCCACTTT. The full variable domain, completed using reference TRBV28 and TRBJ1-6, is DVKVTQSSRYLVKRTGEKVFLECVQDMDHENMFWYRQDPGLGLRLIYFSYDVKMKEKGDIPEGYSVSREKKERFSLILESASTNQTSMYLCASSSPHTGSVSPLHFGNGTRLTVT.

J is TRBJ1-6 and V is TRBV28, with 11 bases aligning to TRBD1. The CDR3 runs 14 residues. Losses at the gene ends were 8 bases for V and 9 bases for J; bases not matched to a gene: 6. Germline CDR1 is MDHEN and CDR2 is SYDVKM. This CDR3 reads CASSGQGASSPLHF. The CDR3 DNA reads TGTGCCAGCTCCGGACAGGGGGCGAGTTCACCCCTCCACTTT.

The chain's CDR3 is CASSVAVRGGTEAFF. The CDR3 coding sequence is TGTGCCAGCAGCGTGGCGGTGCGCGGAGGCACTGAAGCTTTCTTT. The chain recombines TRBV5-4 with TRBJ1-1; D not resolved. The germline gives CDR1 SGHNT, CDR2 YYREEE (reference sequence). The CDR3 is made up of 15 amino acids. V lost 4 bases and J lost 4, with 17 bases in between.

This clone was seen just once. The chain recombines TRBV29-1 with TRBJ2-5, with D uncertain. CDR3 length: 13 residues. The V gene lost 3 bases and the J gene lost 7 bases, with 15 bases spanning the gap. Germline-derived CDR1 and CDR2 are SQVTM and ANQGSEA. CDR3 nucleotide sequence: TGCAGCGTTGAGTCCATCCGTCCAGGGACCCAGTACTTC. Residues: CSVESIRPGTQYF.

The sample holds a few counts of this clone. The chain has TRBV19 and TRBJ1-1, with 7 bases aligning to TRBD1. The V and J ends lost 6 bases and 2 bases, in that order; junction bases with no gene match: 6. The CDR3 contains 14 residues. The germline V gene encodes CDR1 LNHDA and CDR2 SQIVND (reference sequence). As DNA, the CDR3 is TGTGCCAGTAGGGAGACAGGGAGAAACACTGAAGCTTTCTTT. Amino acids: CASRETGRNTEAFF.

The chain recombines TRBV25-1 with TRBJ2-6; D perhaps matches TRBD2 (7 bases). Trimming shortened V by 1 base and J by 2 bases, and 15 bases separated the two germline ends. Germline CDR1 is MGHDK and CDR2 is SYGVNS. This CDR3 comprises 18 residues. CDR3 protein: CASSEWRGGATGANVLTF. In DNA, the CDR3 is TGTGCCAGCAGTGAATGGAGGGGGGGGGCAACTGGGGCCAACGTCCTGACTTTC.

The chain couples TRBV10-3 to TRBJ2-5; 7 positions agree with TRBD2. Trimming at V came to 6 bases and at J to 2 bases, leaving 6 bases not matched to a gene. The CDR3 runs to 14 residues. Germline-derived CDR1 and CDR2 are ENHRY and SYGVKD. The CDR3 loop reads CAIRAAGRQETQYF. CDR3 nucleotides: TGTGCCATCAGGGCAGCGGGGAGACAAGAGACCCAGTACTTC.

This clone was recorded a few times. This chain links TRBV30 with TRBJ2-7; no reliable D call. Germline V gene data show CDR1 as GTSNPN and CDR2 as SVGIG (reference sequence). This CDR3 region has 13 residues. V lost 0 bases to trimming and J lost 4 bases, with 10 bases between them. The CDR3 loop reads CAWSVRQHYEQYF. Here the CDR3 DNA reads TGTGCCTGGAGTGTGAGGCAGCATTACGAGCAGTACTTC.

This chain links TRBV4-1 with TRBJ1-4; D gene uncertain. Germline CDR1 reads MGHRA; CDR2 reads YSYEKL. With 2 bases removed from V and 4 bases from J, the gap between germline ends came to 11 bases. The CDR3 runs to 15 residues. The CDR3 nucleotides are TGCGCCAGCAGCCAACTGACATTCGATAATGAAAAACTGTTTTTT. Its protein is CASSQLTFDNEKLFF.

The CDR3 protein is CASSLSGGPEAFF. DNA for the CDR3: TGTGCCAGCAGTTTATCTGGCGGGCCAGAAGCTTTCTTT. The chain employs TRBV27 and TRBJ1-1; no clear D gene. The CDR3 covers 13 residues. CDR1 is MNHEY and CDR2 is SMNVEV in the germline V gene (reference sequence). V was pared by 0 bases and J by 8 bases, with 10 bases between.

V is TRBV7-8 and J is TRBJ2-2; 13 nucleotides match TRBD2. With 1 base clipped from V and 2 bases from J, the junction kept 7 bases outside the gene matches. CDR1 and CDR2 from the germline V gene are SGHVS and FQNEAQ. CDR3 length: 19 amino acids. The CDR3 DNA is TGTGCCAGCAGCTTAGTCACGACTAGCGGGAGGTTAAACACCGGGGAGCTGTTTTTT. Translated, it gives CASSLVTTSGRLNTGELFF.

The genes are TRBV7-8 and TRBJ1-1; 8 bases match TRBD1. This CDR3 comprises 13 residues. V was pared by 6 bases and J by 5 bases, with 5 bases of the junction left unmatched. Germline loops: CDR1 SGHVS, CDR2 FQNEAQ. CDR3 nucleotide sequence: TGTGCCAGCAGAGACAGGGGTGCGACTGAAGCTTTCTTT. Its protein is CASRDRGATEAFF.